This section outlines one TCR beta chain sequence together with its context. In this sample, this clonotype turned up a few times. Its binding antigen is unknown. Per-base quality was not reported, and no clone a single base away is much larger than it. The healthy controls were volunteers from blood banks in Maryland, USA. For the unsorted PBMC libraries, 2 million PBMCs were stored in RNAlater at -80 degrees C until RNA extraction and were used to generate the libraries. Peripheral blood was subjected to Ficoll-Hypaque density gradient centrifugation to isolate PBMCs, which were then cryopreserved in liquid nitrogen. cDNA synthesis used template-switch 5'RACE with a primer carrying a 10-nucleotide random unique molecular identifier tagging each TCR transcript. Every sequencing run covered 15-18 subjects and yielded more than 180 million TCR-beta sequences. The RNeasy kit was used to extract total RNA. TCR-beta VDJ regions were amplified with primers for the TCR constant region and the 5'RACE anchor, using the KAPA Real-time Library Amplification kit. Sample indexes and Illumina adaptors were added in a first PCR, after which library yield was increased in a second PCR. After Ampure bead purification, the TCR product of roughly 650 bp was size-selected on a 2% E-gel SizeSelection system. Before pooling, libraries had their quality checked on a Bioanalyzer, their concentration measured with Qubit, and their quantity determined with the Kapa Library Quantification kit. An Illumina HiSeq 2500 sequenced the libraries paired-end 2 x 150 bp. To increase sequence diversity, roughly 24-32% phiX was spiked into each library pool. As for the original processing: Quality-filtered reads were processed with the UMI-based MiGEC pipeline, and over 85% of raw TCR sequences were removed by the MiGEC pipeline during error correction. VDJ genes were aligned to IMGT germline references, and each clonotype was defined by a unique CDR3 amino acid sequence together with V-J genes. Clonal expansion, Shannon diversity and CDR3 relatedness were evaluated with VDJtools (CalcPairwiseDistances, ClusterSamples), while phylogenetic trees were built in CLCbio workbench. Clones with at least 8 unique UMIs were defined as expanded, with this threshold being based on coefficient-of-variation modelling across technical triplicates. The raw public data were reprocessed by TCRdb itself: fastp quality trimming at Q25, MiXCR clonotype calling, in-frame beta chains only. Each CDR3 protein gets just one entry, which takes the most common genes and DNA from the rows behind it. The V and J calls were determined by TCRdb, not by the authors. Recorded for this sample are about 79,000 distinct CDR3 sequences; around an eighth of them occurred a single time. Together, the top ten hold about 7% of the sample.

The data were obtained in a study of neurological immune-mediated disorders (dated by TCRdb to between 2019 and 2020). Regarding the complete study: The study compared peripheral blood TCR-beta repertoires of HTLV-I-associated myelopathy (HAM/TSP) patients, multiple sclerosis patients and healthy controls using UMI-based sequencing. Alongside PBMC samples, the set of some 100 TCR-beta libraries contained longitudinal samples, technical triplicates, and paired CD4+ and CD8+ T-cell subsets that had been sorted. The cohort comprised roughly 65 subjects: approximately 15 HAM/TSP patients, roughly 34 multiple sclerosis patients and approximately 20 healthy controls. What the research found in general, with its limitations: No identical CDR3 amino acid sequences were shared among expanded clones across subjects, suggesting private TCR-beta repertoires in all groups. TCR clonal expansion was highest in HAM/TSP patients and lowest in MS patients, with MS patients falling below even healthy controls.

The sequenced material came from PBMCs. The sequence was collected from a woman aged 45-59 years in good health.

The CDR3 has the sequence CASSFDRGPYLYGYTF. The nucleotides are TGCGCCAGCAGCTTTGACAGGGGGCCTTATCTCTATGGCTACACCTTC. This sequence uses TRBV5-1 and TRBJ1-2; 10 junctional bases match TRBD1. Based on the germline V gene, the CDR1 and CDR2 sequences are SGHRS and YFSETQ. From cysteine to phenylalanine, the CDR3 is 16 amino acids long. Kept here is only the CDR3 DNA, which spans 48 bases and is read in frame from base 1. The V end gives up 2 bases and the J end 4 bases, leaving 8 bases in the junction not matched to a gene.